The clone carrying this T cell receptor beta chain was detected many times. Using its own MiXCR run on the 5' RACE reads, TCRdb lists one record per CDR3 protein. The sample yields some 710,000 distinct CDR3 sequences, roughly 6.2% seen once. V was clipped by 3 bases and J by 5 bases; unmatched bases: 8. The length of the CDR3 is 15 residues. CDR1 is MGHRA and CDR2 is YSYEKL in the germline V gene. These data come from a study of identical twins. V usage is TRBV4-1 and J usage is TRBJ1-1; 8 nucleotides match TRBD1. Material: naive T cells sorted from blood. This TCR came from a man younger than 35 in good health. CDR3 residues: CASSHGQGMRTEAFF. CDR3 sequence (DNA): TGCGCCAGCAGCCATGGACAGGGAATGAGGACTGAAGCTTTCTTT.